The clone carrying this TCR beta chain was observed a single time. This record comes from a study of control samples from healthy donors and cancer patients. The table came from immunoSEQ multiplex PCR; TCRdb's copy has only in-frame clones and leaves some out. The table has 130,000 to 150,000 clones, approximately 91% seen once. The CDR3 is 14 amino acids. Trimming cost V 5 bases and J 2 bases; bases outside gene matches: 0. Germline values: CDR1 SGHTA, CDR2 FQGNSA. Sequencing input: blood. The source of this sequence is a man in his thirties or forties in good health. The chain couples TRBV7-2 to TRBJ2-6; 7 positions match TRBD1. The DNA for the CDR3 is TGTGCCAGCAGCCAGGGGGCTGGGGCCAACGTCCTGACTTTC. It encodes CASSQGAGANVLTF.